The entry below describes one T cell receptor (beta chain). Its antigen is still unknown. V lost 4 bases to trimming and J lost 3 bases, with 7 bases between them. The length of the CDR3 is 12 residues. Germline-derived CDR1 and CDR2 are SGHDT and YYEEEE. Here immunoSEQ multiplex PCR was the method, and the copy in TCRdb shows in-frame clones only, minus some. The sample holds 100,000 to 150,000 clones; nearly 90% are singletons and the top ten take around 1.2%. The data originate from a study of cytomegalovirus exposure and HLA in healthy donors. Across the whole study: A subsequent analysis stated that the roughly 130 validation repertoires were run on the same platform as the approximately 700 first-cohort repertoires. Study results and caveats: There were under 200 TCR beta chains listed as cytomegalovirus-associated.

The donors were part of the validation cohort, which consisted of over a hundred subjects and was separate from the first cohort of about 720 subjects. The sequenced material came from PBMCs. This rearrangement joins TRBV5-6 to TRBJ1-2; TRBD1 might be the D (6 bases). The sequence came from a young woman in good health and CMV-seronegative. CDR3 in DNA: TGTGCCAGCAGCCCAGGGGACTATGGCTACACCTTC. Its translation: CASSPGDYGYTF.